This TCR beta chain appears in the sequencing data of a study of T cells in Graves' hyperthyroidism and ophthalmopathy. Study-level findings and limits: Patients with ophthalmopathy were separated from those with stable hyperthyroidism by a 13 V-J model.

This clonotype was counted at least ten times. Its antigen is unidentified. From RNA transcripts, TCR beta CDR3 regions were amplified. RT-PCR in the first round (using the HTBI primer set) targeted the TCR CDR3. MiXCR was run by TCRdb on the multiplex PCR reads, yielding one entry per CDR3 protein. Here the sample spans under 350,000 distinct CDR3 sequences, roughly 13% being singletons. Out of about 10 ml of fresh peripheral blood came the PBMCs. The sequence was collected from a woman aged 40 to 50 with Graves' hyperthyroidism. Sample: blood.

The CDR3 DNA reads TGTGCCAGCAGCCCTACCTGGACAGGGCAAGCTTTCTTT. This gives the protein CASSPTWTGQAFF. The chain recombines TRBV6-1 with TRBJ1-1; 8 bases are shared with TRBD1. CDR1 and CDR2 from the germline V gene are MNHNS and SASEGT. The J segment lost 9 bases and the V segment lost 6 bases, leaving 9 bases of the junction unmatched. The CDR3 runs 13 residues.